These T cell receptor beta chains were read from a single sample in a study of T cells in Graves' hyperthyroidism and ophthalmopathy. From the multiplex PCR reads, TCRdb called clonotypes with MiXCR, one entry per CDR3 protein. The data show about 360,000 distinct CDR3 sequences, about 13% seen once. Sequencing was performed on blood. Receptors originate from a woman aged 18 to 35 with Graves' hyperthyroidism. Both conserved end residues are part of each CDR3. D genes are given only for firm matches. Rows may omit the clone size; those that give it use once, few, many or a size class.

j_call clone_size v_call d_call cdr3_nt cdr3_aa
TRBJ2-5 - TRBV30 TRBD2 TGTGCCTGGACTCCGGGAGGGGTGATTGAGACCCAGTACTTC CAWTPGGVIETQYF
TRBJ2-5 many TRBV11-1 - TGTGCCAGCAGCTTAGTACAGGGATCCTTGGAGACCCAGTACTTC CASSLVQGSLETQYF
TRBJ1-2 - TRBV18 TRBD1 TGTGCCAGCTCACCACCGTTTTTGGGGCTAGGGACAGCTAACTATGGCTACACCTTC CASSPPFLGLGTANYGYTF
TRBJ2-1 many TRBV19 - TGTGCCAGTAGTATGAACAGGGATAGCTACAATGAGCAGTTCTTC CASSMNRDSYNEQFF
TRBJ2-1 - TRBV20-1 TRBD1 TGCAGTGCACCGAGGACAGGCAATGAGCAGTTCTTC CSAPRTGNEQFF
TRBJ1-5 - TRBV30 - TGTGCCTGGGGGGCCAGCCATAGCAATCAGCCCCAGCATTTT CAWGASHSNQPQHF
TRBJ1-2 few TRBV27 TRBD1 TGTGCCAGCAGTTTCGGGAGGGGGCAGGGCTACACCTTC CASSFGRGQGYTF
TRBJ1-2 many TRBV7-2 TRBD1 TGTGCCAGCAGCTTGGGGGGAGGGGGCGACTATGGCTACACCTTC CASSLGGGGDYGYTF
TRBJ2-3 many TRBV29-1 TRBD1 TGCAGCGTCCGGGACAGGGGGCTCGATACGCAGTATTTT CSVRDRGLDTQYF
TRBJ1-4 few TRBV5-6 - TGTGCCAGCAGCTTCCGCAGGACCGGTAGAAAACTGTTTTTT CASSFRRTGRKLFF
TRBJ2-1 many TRBV10-3 TRBD2 TGTGCCATCAGTGGGGCAGGACTAGCGGGAGGTGGGGAGCAGTTCTTC CAISGAGLAGGGEQFF
TRBJ2-3 many TRBV28 TRBD2 TGTGCCAGTAGACTAGCGGGAGGGCCCAGTACGCAGTATTTT CASRLAGGPSTQYF
TRBJ1-1 - TRBV25-1 - TGTGCCAGCAGTGAATTGGCAGGGGAACTCAACACTGAAGCTTTCTTT CASSELAGELNTEAFF
TRBJ2-3 many TRBV30 - TGTGCCTGGAGTGTAGGCTACACAGATACGCAGTATTTT CAWSVGYTDTQYF
TRBJ2-7 many TRBV18 TRBD1 TGTGCCAGCTCACCACGACAGGGGGCCGACGAGCAGTACTTC CASSPRQGADEQYF
TRBJ2-2 many TRBV18 TRBD2 TGTGCCAGCTCACCGTACACAGCGGGAGGAAACACCGGGGAGCTGTTTTTT CASSPYTAGGNTGELFF
TRBJ2-7 many TRBV28 TRBD2 TGTGCCAGCAGTTTATCGGGACTAGCATCCGAGCAGTACTTC CASSLSGLASEQYF
TRBJ1-2 many TRBV3-1 - TGTGCCAGCAGCCAACCGGGACGGTACTATGGCTACACCTTC CASSQPGRYYGYTF
TRBJ1-1 - TRBV19 - TGTGCCAGTAGTATAGGGGGGGGCGTCTTGGTGAACACTGAAGCTTTCTTT CASSIGGGVLVNTEAFF
TRBJ2-3 many TRBV28 - TGTGCCAGCAGTCCCCGCATGGATACGCAGTATTTT CASSPRMDTQYF
TRBJ2-3 many TRBV2 TRBD2 TGTGCCAGCAGTGTTCGGGGGGGCCAAACAGATACGCAGTATTTT CASSVRGGQTDTQYF
TRBJ1-1 few TRBV3-1 - TGTGCCAGCAGACCAGGCCTGAGCACTGAAGCTTTCTTT CASRPGLSTEAFF